This TCR beta chain was observed in a study of beta chain features in type 1 diabetes (dated by TCRdb to about 2018). With regard to the full study: Mean age, gender distribution, total cell number and subset yield were not different between patients and healthy donors. Regulatory and stem cell-like memory subsets were obtained from only 8 patients and roughly 8 healthy donors, while naive and central memory subsets were obtained from all 30 or so donors. A total of roughly 98,000,000 sorted cells were examined across all samples, and RNA yield correlated strongly with the number of cells per subset. In the study, TCRB repertoires of sorted circulating CD4+ T cell subsets from recently diagnosed type 1 diabetes patients were compared with those of matched healthy donors. Study-level results and caveats: At VDJ recombination sites, type 1 diabetes patients had fewer insertions and more deleted nucleotides, which implies abnormalities in thymic rearrangement. Because cDNA rather than genomic DNA was sequenced, highly expressing activated cells could have been over-represented, although no difference in activation and CD3 levels was found between groups. Because small numbers of individuals were included in the HLA sub-analyses, any influence of HLA type on TCRB rearrangement was left unresolved. A moderate but significant shortening of TCRB CDR3 length was observed in type 1 diabetes patients in all four CD4+ subsets. Shorter templates might be favored by PCR, yet because patient and control samples were amplified and corrected together, any such skew would affect both groups equally. Naive, central memory and regulatory TCRB repertoires appeared to be more similar among patients than among healthy donors.

From the cysteine through the phenylalanine, the CDR3 covers 14 amino acids. Only the CDR3 portion is preserved as DNA: 42 bases, with reading frame beginning at the first base. Relative to germline, V is missing 6 bases and J is missing 4 bases, with 6 bases of the junction outside any gene match. The germline V gene gives CDR1 as KGHSH and CDR2 as LQKENI. All of the isolated RNA was reverse transcribed with the High Capacity cDNA Reverse Transcription Kit, so expressed TCRB transcripts were sequenced. Naive, central memory and regulatory T cell samples underwent deep immunoSEQ sequencing, averaging about 3.57 million total reads per sample. Sorted cells were lysed in RLT buffer and RNA was extracted with DNase-treated RNeasy Micro or Mini kits, depending on cell number. Each cell subset was processed separately to prevent cross-contamination, with patient and healthy donor samples processed together. The immunoSEQ multiplex PCR was used to amplify TCRB sequences from cDNA, generating 87-bp fragments that spanned the CDR3 region. Amplicons were sequenced on the Illumina HiSeq platform. The authors processed their data as follows. PCR bias was computationally corrected using synthetic template baselines, reads within Hamming distance 2 were collapsed, and singletons that could not be merged were discarded. Reads were aligned to IMGT to assign V, D and J genes, CDR3 length, and insertions or deletions at six rearrangement sites. Within each subset, clonotype counts were normalized to the number of sorted cells before true diversity and Gini coefficients were calculated with the tcR R package. Repertoire sharing was quantified using the overlap coefficient calculated on TCRB nucleotide sequences. Out-of-frame TCRB sequences from naive cells were analyzed as a proxy for the pre-selection repertoire. TCRdb re-hosts the immuneACCESS table, in-frame sequences only. Its copies lack some clones; in the studies checked, an unresolved V gene accounts for under half of them, and the cause for the rest is not known. That table gives V, J and clone size, and the DNA gave D and trimming. The sample table contains 250,000 or so clones; only one count was recorded for 14% of them. The biggest ten clones account for approximately 0.018% of the sample.

This clone was counted a few times. Its specific antigen is unknown. No base quality values were provided; no much bigger clone lies one nucleotide off. From each donor, a single peripheral blood sample of approximately 0.11 L on average was drawn into heparinised tubes. Naive, central memory, regulatory and stem cell-like memory CD4+ T cells were sorted on a BD FACSAria II using a panel including CD45RO, CCR7, CD25, CD127, CD95 and CD27. Every sorted population had a purity above 98%. Right away, PBMCs were isolated by Lymphoprep density gradient centrifugation and were stained directly, with no culture step. To minimize batch effects, samples were stained and sorted in pairs, one healthy donor with one patient per experiment.

The rearranged segments are TRBV18 and TRBJ2-5, with 9 bases matching TRBD1. The origin of this receptor is a man between 25 and 39 years old with type 1 diabetes. The specimen sequenced was naive CD4+ T cells from blood. Interpreted using the paper, the cell subset or site label stands for: true naive CD4+ T cells. The CDR3 corresponds to CASSQGQGRETQYF. In nucleotide form, the sequence is TGTGCCAGCTCGCAGGGACAGGGACGAGAGACCCAGTACTTC.